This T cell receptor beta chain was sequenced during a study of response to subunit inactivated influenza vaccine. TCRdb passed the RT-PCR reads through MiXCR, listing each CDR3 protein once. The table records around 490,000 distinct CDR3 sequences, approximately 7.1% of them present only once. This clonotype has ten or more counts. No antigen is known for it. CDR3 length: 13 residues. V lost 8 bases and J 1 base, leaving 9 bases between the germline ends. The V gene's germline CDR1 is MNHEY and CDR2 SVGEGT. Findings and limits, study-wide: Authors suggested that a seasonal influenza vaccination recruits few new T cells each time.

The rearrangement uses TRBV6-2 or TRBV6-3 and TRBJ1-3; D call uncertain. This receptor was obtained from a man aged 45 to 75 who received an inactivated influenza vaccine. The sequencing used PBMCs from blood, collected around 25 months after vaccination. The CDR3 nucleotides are TGTGCCAGCGGCCCGGCGTCTGGAAACACCATATATTTT. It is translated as CASGPASGNTIYF.